This T cell receptor beta chain was profiled in a study of blood T cells in healthy people across ages (dated by TCRdb to 2015 to 2017). At the level of the whole study: In model experiments, roughly one uniquely barcoded TCR beta cDNA molecule per two T cells was captured by template switching. Using deep sequencing normalized with unique cDNA molecular identifiers, the study measured how TCR beta repertoire diversity changes with age. The donors were split into four age groups: young (average about 16 years), middle-aged (around 37), aged (62) and long-lived (82). Two additional independent replicas of 1 million unique cDNA reads from the same blood draw were analyzed for two donors (one aged 18 to 30 and one aged 80 or older). Study-wide findings and limitations: There was a strong correlation between observed TCR beta diversity and the percentage of naive T cells measured by flow cytometry. Total diversity estimates from one million sequenced T cells were considered lower bounds and underestimates. Because profiling used bulk unsorted PBMCs, naive and antigen-experienced compartments could not be compared conclusively. As age increased, observed TCR beta diversity per million T cells dropped in a roughly linear way, and a significant reduction was already evident by age about 36. The long-lived group showed more naive CD4+ T cells, fewer expanded clones and increased TCR diversity than the aged group, suggesting age selection. Because the CMV infection status of the donors was unknown, age-related changes in expanded clonotypes may potentially have been confounded.

The donors were 40 or so Caucasian individuals from Russia, aged about 6 to 95 years, who were systemically healthy. Each donor gave approximately 10 milliliters of peripheral blood, collected into EDTA-treated Vacutainer tubes. Ficoll-Paque density-gradient centrifugation was used to isolate PBMCs, with at least 6.5 million obtained per sample. Trizol reagent was used to extract total RNA from PBMCs, with at least 5 micrograms per sample. The percentages of naive CD45RAhigh/CD27high T cells were determined by flow cytometry on a PBMC aliquot from every donor. There are a few counts of this clonotype. What antigen it recognizes has not been identified. No clone much larger than this one lies a single base away; base qualities are absent. The protocol used for the library was 5' RACE. TCRdb names Illumina HiSeq 2500 as the instrument used. A second PCR of roughly 7 to 11 cycles was performed with a sample-barcoded 5' primer and a J-beta primer mix. Each TCR beta cDNA molecule received a unique molecular identifier from a template-switch 5' adaptor carrying 12 random nucleotides. Each sample yielded at least 2.5 million CDR3-containing paired-end reads. First-strand cDNA synthesis was performed from all RNA using the Mint cDNA synthesis kit, with priming by a TRBC-specific oligonucleotide. Following uracil-DNA glycosylase treatment, all cDNA underwent a first 18-cycle PCR with the universal primers M1SS and BC2_uni_R. The original pipeline was this. Each sample was normalized by randomly selecting 1 million high-quality reads, each carrying a distinct molecular identifier. Instead of being binned into consensus sequences, reads with shared molecular identifiers were discarded. CDR3 identification, clonotype clustering and error correction used MiTCR with a Q25 quality threshold and the strictest error-elimination algorithm. Lower-bound total TCR beta diversity was estimated with a nonparametric unseen species model using Euler transformation. Starting from the raw public reads, TCRdb applied fastp trimming at Q25, assembled clones with MiXCR and retained in-frame beta chains. A single entry per CDR3 protein holds the most common genes and DNA from its merged rows. Here the V and J calls rest on TCRdb's processing, not on the authors' analysis. This sample is represented by about 800,000 distinct CDR3 sequences; roughly 25% of them were singletons. 3% to 4.5% of the sample is taken by the ten largest.

From cysteine to phenylalanine, the CDR3 is 15 amino acids long. Kept here is only the CDR3 DNA, which spans 45 bases and is read in frame from base 1. From the germline V gene (reference sequence), CDR1 is MNHEY and CDR2 is SMNVEV. These data were also reused for a study on T cells of mothers and their children. The other study reports the following: Nine systemically healthy Caucasian individuals, comprising three mothers and their six children, were included as donors. cDNA synthesis used all of the extracted RNA, with around 1.4 ug of RNA in each 15 ul reaction. In the second PCR, the M1S primer introduced both the sample barcodes and 2-4 random nucleotides. Over 8 million TCR beta CDR3 reads came from each mother, compared with 2.5 million to 3.5 million reads from each child. Thymic selection shapes the output of TCR recombination in a similar way in related and unrelated pairs, and inherited differences have a minor effect. Normalized repertoire overlap in related mother-child pairs was always slightly higher than in unrelated mother-child pairs, but the difference was never significant. Persistent microchimeric T cell clones were not detected, at a sensitivity of 85 to 100 clones per million clonotypes. The study used deep NGS to compare TCR beta repertoires of mothers and children, seeking features distinguishing related mother-child pairs from unrelated individuals. Mothers averaged around 40 +/- 4 years of age and children averaged approximately 11 +/- 4 years. After adapters were ligated using NEBNext reagents, the libraries underwent 100+100 nt paired-end sequencing on an Illumina HiSeq 2000. To prevent cross-contamination, the mother and child libraries were prepared a month apart and were sequenced in separate runs. Each donor had between about 450,000 and 2,300,000 distinct TCR beta clonotypes identified. Naive TCR beta clonotypes were estimated from low-frequency clonotypes matched to each donor's FACS-determined naive share, without sorting.

This sequence originates from a boy aged 5-17 years in good health. Sequences were obtained from blood. The V gene is TRBV27 and the J gene is TRBJ2-5, and 7 junctional nucleotides match TRBD1. The assigned J gene may be wrong: the sequence end matches TRBJ2-7 better. The bases are TGTGCCAGCAGTTTATCGACAGGGCTCACCTACGAGCAGTACTTC. Its protein product is CASSLSTGLTYEQYF.